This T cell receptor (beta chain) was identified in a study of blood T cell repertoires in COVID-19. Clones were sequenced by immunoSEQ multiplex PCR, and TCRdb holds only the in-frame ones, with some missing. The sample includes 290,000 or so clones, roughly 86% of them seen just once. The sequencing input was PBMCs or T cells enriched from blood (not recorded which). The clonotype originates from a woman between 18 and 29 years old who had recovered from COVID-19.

Here the CDR3 reads CASSPSRGWNEKLFF. The DNA of the CDR3 is TGTGCCAGCAGCCCTTCCAGGGGTTGGAATGAAAAACTGTTTTTT. The rearrangement uses TRBV7-2 and TRBJ1-4; a possible D gene is TRBD1 (6 bases). Germline CDR1 and CDR2: SGHTA and FQGNSA. The CDR3 is made up of 15 amino acids. V dropped 5 bases and J dropped 5 bases, with 15 bases sitting between them. Together with reference TRBV7-2 and TRBJ1-4, the CDR3 gives the full variable domain: GAGVSQSPSNKVTEKGKDVELRCDPISGHTALYWYRQSLGQGLEFLIYFQGNSAPDKSGLPSDRFSAERTGGSVSTLTIQRTQQEDSAVYLCASSPSRGWNEKLFFGSGTQLSVL.